The 6 T cell receptor beta chains given below trace back to one sample, sequenced in a study of shared T cell receptors in the human thymus. Libraries were prepared by immunoSEQ multiplex PCR; TCRdb keeps only in-frame clonotypes and omits some of them. The sample carries hundreds of thousands of clones, about 89% recorded once. The same specimen was also included in a second study, on human thymus T cells.

Sequenced input: thymocytes. Source of these receptors: a boy in the first two years of life with a congenital heart defect.

This chain uses TRBV30 with TRBJ2-7, with 8 bases that match TRBD2. The V gene's germline CDR1 is GTSNPN and CDR2 SVGIG (reference sequence). J gave up 3 bases and V 2 bases, and 12 bases lay outside the gene matches. The length of the CDR3 is 16 residues. CDR3 region: CAWSPPGGVPLYEQYF. CDR3 in DNA: TGTGCCTGGAGTCCCCCCGGGGGGGTCCCACTCTACGAGCAGTACTTC.

The J gene is TRBJ1-5, the V gene TRBV5-8; 7 bases line up with TRBD1. Germline-derived CDR1 and CDR2 are SGHTS and YDEGEE. The ends lost 8 bases at V and 9 bases at J; junction bases unmatched: 17. This CDR3 has 15 residues. CDR3 nucleotide sequence: TGTGCCAGTACGACCGGGACAGAGGGAATTCGGCCCCAGCATTTT. Its protein product is CASTTGTEGIRPQHF.

The chain uses TRBV14 and TRBJ2-7, with 10 bases lining up with TRBD1. This CDR3 is built from 16 residues. CDR1 SGHDN and CDR2 FVKESK come from the germline V gene. J was trimmed by 3 bases and V by 0 bases; bases with no gene match: 5. CDR3 in amino acids: CASSQETGGRDYEQYF. In nucleotides, the CDR3 is TGTGCCAGCAGCCAAGAGACAGGGGGCAGGGACTACGAGCAGTACTTC. Variable domain in full (rest from reference TRBV14 and TRBJ2-7): EAGVTQFPSHSVIEKGQTVTLRCDPISGHDNLYWYRRVMGKEIKFLLHFVKESKQDESGMPNNRFLAERTGGTYSTLKVQPAELEDSGVYFCASSQETGGRDYEQYFGPGTRLTVT.

This clone was counted once. V gene TRBV18 combines with J gene TRBJ1-2; TRBD1 matches at 7 bases. This CDR3 region has 16 residues. Germline CDR1 KGHSH, CDR2 LQKENI. Losses at the gene ends were 4 bases for V and 1 base for J; bases not matched to a gene: 9. CDR3 DNA: TGTGCCAGCTCACTAACAGGGGACCGGATTAACTATGGCTACACCTTC. The encoded protein is CASSLTGDRINYGYTF.

The rearrangement uses TRBV4-3 and TRBJ1-1; TRBD1 might be the D (5 bases). The V end lost 1 base, the J end lost 1 base, and 10 bases lay between the germline ends. Germline CDR1 LGHNA, CDR2 YSLEER. CDR3 length: 15 residues. CDR3 bases: TGCGCCAGCAGCCAAGCGACAGACTCGAACACTGAAGCTTTCTTT. Its translation is CASSQATDSNTEAFF.

The chain links TRBV30 to TRBJ1-3; weak D call: TRBD1 (5 bases). Germline loops: CDR1 GTSNPN, CDR2 SVGIG (reference sequence). V gave up 4 bases and J gave up 2 bases, with 15 bases separating them. This CDR3 is built from 15 residues. The CDR3 is CAWKDTDPPGNTIYF. Written as DNA, the CDR3 is TGTGCCTGGAAGGACACAGATCCCCCTGGAAACACCATATATTTT.